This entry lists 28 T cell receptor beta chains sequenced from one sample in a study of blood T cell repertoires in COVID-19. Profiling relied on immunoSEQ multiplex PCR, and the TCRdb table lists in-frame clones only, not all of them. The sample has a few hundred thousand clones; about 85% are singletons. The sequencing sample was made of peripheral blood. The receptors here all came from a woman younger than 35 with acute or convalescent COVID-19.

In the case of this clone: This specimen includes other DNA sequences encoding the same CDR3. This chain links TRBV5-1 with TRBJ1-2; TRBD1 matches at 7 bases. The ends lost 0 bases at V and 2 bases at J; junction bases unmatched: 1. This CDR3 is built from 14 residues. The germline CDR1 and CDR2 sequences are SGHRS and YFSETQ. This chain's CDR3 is CASSLDRGNYGYTF. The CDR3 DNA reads TGCGCCAGCAGCTTGGACAGGGGAAACTATGGCTACACCTTC.

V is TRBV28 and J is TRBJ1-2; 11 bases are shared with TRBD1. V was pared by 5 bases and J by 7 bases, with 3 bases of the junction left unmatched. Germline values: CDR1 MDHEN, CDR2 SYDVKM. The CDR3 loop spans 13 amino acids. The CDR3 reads CASSLGTGGGYTF. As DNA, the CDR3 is TGTGCCAGCAGTCTTGGGACAGGGGGTGGCTACACCTTC.

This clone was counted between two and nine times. Here the CDR3 reads CASSTRTVQETQYF. The CDR3, as DNA: TGTGCCAGCAGCACTAGGACAGTCCAAGAGACCCAGTACTTC. The chain employs TRBV6-2 or TRBV6-3 and TRBJ2-5, with a possible D match to TRBD1 (6 bases). The ends were cut back, 6 bases at V and 1 base at J, with 12 bases in the middle. CDR1 and CDR2 from the germline V gene are MNHEY and SVGEGT. This CDR3 has 14 amino acids.

The CDR3 bases are TGTGCCAGCAGTGCCGTACAGGGGAAGGCTGAAAAACTGTTTTTT. This encodes CASSAVQGKAEKLFF. The chain recombines TRBV9 with TRBJ1-4, with 7 bases fitting TRBD1. Germline V gives CDR1 SGDLS, CDR2 YYNGEE. V was pared by 5 bases and J by 7 bases, with 11 bases of the junction left unmatched. CDR3 length: 15 amino acids.

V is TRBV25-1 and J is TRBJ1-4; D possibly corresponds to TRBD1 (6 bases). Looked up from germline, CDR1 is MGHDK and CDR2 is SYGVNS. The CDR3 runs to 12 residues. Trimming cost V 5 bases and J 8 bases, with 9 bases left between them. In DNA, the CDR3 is TGTGCCAGCAGTCTAGACAGGGAAAAACTGTTTTTT. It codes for CASSLDREKLFF.

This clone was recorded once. The CDR3 nucleotides read TGTGCCACCAGCCCTAGAACGAGCGGTGGCTCCTACGAGCAGTACTTC. It is translated as CATSPRTSGGSYEQYF. The rearrangement uses TRBV15 and TRBJ2-7; a possible D gene is TRBD2 (5 bases). V was pared by 5 bases and J by 0 bases, with 17 bases between. This CDR3 spans 16 amino acids. CDR1 is LNHNV, CDR2 YYDKDF, per germline (reference sequence). Based on the CDR3 plus reference TRBV15 and TRBJ2-7, the full variable domain is DAMVIQNPRYQVTQFGKPVTLSCSQTLNHNVMYWYQQKSSQAPKLLFHYYDKDFNNEADTPDNFQSRRPNTSFCFLDIRSPGLGDTAMYLCATSPRTSGGSYEQYFGPGTRLTVT.

For the CDR3, the DNA is TGCGCCAGCAGCGTCTCCGGGACAGGGGGCAGAGAGACCCAGTACTTC. Protein: CASSVSGTGGRETQYF. J is TRBJ2-5 and V is TRBV5-1; TRBD1 aligns across 12 bases. The CDR3 consists of 16 residues. V dropped 4 bases and J dropped 4; count of bases not matched to a gene: 8. Per germline, CDR1 SGHRS and CDR2 YFSETQ. Full variable domain (missing parts from reference TRBV5-1 and TRBJ2-5): KAGVTQTPRYLIKTRGQQVTLSCSPISGHRSVSWYQQTPGQGLQFLFEYFSETQRNKGNFPGRFSGRQFSNSRSEMNVSTLELGDSALYLCASSVSGTGGRETQYFGPGTRLLVL.

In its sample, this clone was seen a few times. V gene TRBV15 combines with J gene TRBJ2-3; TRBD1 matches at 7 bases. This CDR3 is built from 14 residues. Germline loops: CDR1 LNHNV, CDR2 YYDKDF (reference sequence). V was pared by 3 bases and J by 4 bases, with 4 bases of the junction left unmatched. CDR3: CATSSRQGADTQYF. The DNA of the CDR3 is TGTGCCACCAGCAGCCGACAGGGAGCAGATACGCAGTATTTT.

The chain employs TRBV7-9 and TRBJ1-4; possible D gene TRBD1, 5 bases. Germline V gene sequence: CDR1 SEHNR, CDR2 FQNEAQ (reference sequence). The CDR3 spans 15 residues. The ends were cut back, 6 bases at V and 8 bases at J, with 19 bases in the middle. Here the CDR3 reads CASSPRGRETEKLFF. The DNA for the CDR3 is TGTGCCAGCAGTCCGCGGGGCCGAGAGACAGAAAAACTGTTTTTT.

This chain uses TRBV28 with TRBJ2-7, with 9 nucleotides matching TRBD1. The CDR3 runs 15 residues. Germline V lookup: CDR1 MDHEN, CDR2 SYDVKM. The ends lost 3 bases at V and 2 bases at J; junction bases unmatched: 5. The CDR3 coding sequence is TGTGCCAGCAGTTTCCCGGGACAGGGAACCTACGAGCAGTACTTC. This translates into CASSFPGQGTYEQYF.

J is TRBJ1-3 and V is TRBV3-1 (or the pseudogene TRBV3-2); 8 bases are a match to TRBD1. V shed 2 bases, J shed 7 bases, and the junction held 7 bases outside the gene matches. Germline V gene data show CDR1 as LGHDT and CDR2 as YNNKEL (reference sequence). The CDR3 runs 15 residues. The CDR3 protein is CASSQQDRDYNTIYF. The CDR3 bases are TGTGCCAGCAGCCAACAGGACAGGGACTATAACACCATATATTTT.

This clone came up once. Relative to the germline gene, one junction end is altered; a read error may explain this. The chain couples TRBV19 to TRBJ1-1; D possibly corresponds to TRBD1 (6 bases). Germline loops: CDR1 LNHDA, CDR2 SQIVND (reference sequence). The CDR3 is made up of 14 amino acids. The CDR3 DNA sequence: TGTGCCAGTAGTACCCAAACAGGGAACCCTGAAGCTTTCTTT. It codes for CASSTQTGNPEAFF.

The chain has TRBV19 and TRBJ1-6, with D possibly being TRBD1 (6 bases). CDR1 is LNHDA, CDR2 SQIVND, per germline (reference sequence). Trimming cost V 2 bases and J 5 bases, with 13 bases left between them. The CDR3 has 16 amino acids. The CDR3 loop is CASSITGQQDNSPLHF. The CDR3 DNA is TGTGCCAGTAGTATAACAGGGCAACAGGATAATTCACCCCTCCACTTT. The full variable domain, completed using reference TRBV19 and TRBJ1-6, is DGGITQSPKYLFRKEGQNVTLSCEQNLNHDAMYWYRQDPGQGLRLIYYSQIVNDFQKGDIAEGYSVSREKKESFPLTVTSAQKNPTAFYLCASSITGQQDNSPLHFGNGTRLTVT.

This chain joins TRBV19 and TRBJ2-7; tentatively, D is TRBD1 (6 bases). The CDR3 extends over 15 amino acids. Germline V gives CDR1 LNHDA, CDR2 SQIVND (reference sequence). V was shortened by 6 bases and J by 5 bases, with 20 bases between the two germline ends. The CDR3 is CASSFPSQGPHEQYF. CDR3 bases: TGTGCCAGTAGCTTCCCCAGCCAGGGGCCTCACGAGCAGTACTTC.

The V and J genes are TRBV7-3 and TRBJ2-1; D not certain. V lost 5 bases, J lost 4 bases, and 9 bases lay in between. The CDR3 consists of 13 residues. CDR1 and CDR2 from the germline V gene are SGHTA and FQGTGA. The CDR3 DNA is TGTGCCAGCAGCCCAATCGGGTACAATGAGCAGTTCTTC. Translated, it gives CASSPIGYNEQFF.

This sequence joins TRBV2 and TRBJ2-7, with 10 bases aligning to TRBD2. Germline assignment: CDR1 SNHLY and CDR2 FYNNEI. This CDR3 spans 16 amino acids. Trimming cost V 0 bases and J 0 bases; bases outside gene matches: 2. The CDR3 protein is CASSEAGLAYSYEQYF. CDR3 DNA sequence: TGTGCCAGCAGTGAAGCGGGACTAGCGTACTCCTACGAGCAGTACTTC. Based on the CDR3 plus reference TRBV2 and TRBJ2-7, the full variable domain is EPEVTQTPSHQVTQMGQEVILRCVPISNHLYFYWYRQILGQKVEFLVSFYNNEISEKSEIFDDQFSVERPDGSNFTLKIRSTKLEDSAMYFCASSEAGLAYSYEQYFGPGTRLTVT.

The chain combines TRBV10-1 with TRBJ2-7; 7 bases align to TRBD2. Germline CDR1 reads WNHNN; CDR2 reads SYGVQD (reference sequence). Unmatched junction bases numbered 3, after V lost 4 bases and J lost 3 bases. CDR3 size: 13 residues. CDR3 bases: TGCGCCAGCAGTGTGGGGAGGGACTACGAGCAGTACTTC. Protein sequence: CASSVGRDYEQYF.

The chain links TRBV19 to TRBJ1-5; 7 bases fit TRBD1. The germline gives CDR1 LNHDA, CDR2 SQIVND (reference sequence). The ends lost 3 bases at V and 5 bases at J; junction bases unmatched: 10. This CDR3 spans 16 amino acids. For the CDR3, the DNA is TGTGCCAGTAGTATCCCTCCGACAGGGTTGGATCAGCCCCAGCATTTT. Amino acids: CASSIPPTGLDQPQHF.

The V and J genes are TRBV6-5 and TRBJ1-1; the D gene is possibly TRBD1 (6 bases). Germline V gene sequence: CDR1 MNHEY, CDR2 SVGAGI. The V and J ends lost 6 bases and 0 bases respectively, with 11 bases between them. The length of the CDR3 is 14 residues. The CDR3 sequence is CASRPDSLNTEAFF. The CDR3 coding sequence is TGTGCCAGCAGGCCGGACAGTTTGAACACTGAAGCTTTCTTT.

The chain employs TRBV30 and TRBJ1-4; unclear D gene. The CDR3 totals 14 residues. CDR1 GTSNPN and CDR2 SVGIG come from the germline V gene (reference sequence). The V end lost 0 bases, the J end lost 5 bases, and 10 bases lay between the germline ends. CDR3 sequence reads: CAWSVKAGNEKLFF. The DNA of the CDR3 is TGTGCCTGGAGTGTAAAGGCCGGGAATGAAAAACTGTTTTTT.

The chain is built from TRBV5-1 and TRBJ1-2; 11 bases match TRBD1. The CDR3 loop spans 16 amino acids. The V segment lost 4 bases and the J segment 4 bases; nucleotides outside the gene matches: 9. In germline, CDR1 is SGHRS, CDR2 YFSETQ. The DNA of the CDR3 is TGCGCCAGCAGCCTCGCCGGGACAGGGGGGAGCTATGGCTACACCTTC. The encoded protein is CASSLAGTGGSYGYTF.

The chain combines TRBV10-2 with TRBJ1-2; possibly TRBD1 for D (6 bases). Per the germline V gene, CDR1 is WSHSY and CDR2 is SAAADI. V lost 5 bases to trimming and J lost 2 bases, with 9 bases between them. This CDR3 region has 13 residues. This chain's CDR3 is CASSTGTNYGYTF. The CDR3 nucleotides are TGCGCCAGCAGTACCGGGACAAACTATGGCTACACCTTC.

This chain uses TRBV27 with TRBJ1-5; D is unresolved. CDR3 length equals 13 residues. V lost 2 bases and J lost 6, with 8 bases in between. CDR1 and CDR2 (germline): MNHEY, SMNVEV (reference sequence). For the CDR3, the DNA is TGTGCCAGCAGTTTAACGGAGGGTCAGCCCCAGCATTTT. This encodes CASSLTEGQPQHF.

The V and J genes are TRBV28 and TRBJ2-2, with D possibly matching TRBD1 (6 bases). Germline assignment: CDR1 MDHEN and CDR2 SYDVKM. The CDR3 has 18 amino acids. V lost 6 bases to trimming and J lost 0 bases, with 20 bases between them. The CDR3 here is CASRRQIGQNANTGELFF. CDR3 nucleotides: TGTGCCAGCAGGCGACAGATCGGACAGAACGCGAACACCGGGGAGCTGTTTTTT.

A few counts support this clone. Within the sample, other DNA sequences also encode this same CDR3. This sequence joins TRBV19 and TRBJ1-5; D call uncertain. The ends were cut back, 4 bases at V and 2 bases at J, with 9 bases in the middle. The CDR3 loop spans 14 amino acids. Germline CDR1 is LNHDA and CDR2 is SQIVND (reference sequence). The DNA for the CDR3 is TGTGCCAGTAGTAACCGGGGTGGCAATCAGCCCCAGCATTTT. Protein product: CASSNRGGNQPQHF. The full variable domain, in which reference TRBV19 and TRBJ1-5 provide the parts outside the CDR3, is DGGITQSPKYLFRKEGQNVTLSCEQNLNHDAMYWYRQDPGQGLRLIYYSQIVNDFQKGDIAEGYSVSREKKESFPLTVTSAQKNPTAFYLCASSNRGGNQPQHFGDGTRLSIL.

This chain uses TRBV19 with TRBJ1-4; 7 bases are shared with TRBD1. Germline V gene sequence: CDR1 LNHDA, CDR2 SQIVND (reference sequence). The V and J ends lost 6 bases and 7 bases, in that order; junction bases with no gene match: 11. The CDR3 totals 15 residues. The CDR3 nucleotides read TGTGCCAGTAGCTTCTGGACAGGTGGCGGTGAAAAACTGTTTTTT. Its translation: CASSFWTGGGEKLFF.

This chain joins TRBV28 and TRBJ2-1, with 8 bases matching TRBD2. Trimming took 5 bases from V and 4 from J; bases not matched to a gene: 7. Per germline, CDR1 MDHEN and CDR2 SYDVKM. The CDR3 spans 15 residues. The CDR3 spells CASSGSGRVYNEQFF. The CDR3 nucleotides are TGTGCCAGCAGTGGGAGCGGGAGAGTGTACAATGAGCAGTTCTTC.

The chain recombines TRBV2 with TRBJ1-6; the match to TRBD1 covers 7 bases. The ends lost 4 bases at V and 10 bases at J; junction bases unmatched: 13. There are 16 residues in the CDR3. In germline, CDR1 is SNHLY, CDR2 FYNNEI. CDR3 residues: CASSGTGQSGGSPLHF. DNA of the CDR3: TGTGCCAGCAGTGGGACGGGACAGTCTGGAGGATCACCCCTCCACTTT.